Listed below are T cell receptor beta chains from one sample, sequenced in a study of human T cells and chemical hapten exposure. One entry per CDR3 protein, called by TCRdb with MiXCR from the RACE reads. The table records hundreds of thousands of distinct CDR3 sequences, 6% to 7% of them present only once. Sequenced here: whole blood, sampled in connection with sensitization to the hapten diphenylcyclopropenone (DPC). These receptors all stem from a woman aged 18-29 years with alopecia areata. Some clones in this sample may be carry-over from other donors' samples. The conserved cysteine and the conserved F or W are not part of the CDR3 here. For some rows the clone size is stated as once, few or many, or as a class when expanded; others skip it.

>many|TRBV28
ASSSRDPIPNEQF
>many|TRBV10-3
AISDSGFLEKLF
>many|TRBV20-1
SAAGLAGGSTDTQY
>few|TRBV29-1
SVEGASGGSTDTQY
>few|TRBV7-8
ASSPDGSLGYGYT
>many|TRBV29-1
SVVRADTQY
>many|TRBV7-8
ASSLVMMGAHSGNTIY
>many|TRBV6-5
ASSYRDRVFSYGYT
>-|TRBV12-3/TRBV12-4
ASSFRQGDNEQF
>few|TRBV6-1
ASSEFWQY
>few|TRBV6-1
ASTQGRRIATNEKLF
>many|TRBV4-2
ASSSSLGGGPENEQF
>many|TRBV3-1
ASSHRPSYEQY
>-|TRBV20-1
SALAGGPSTDTQY
>many|TRBV29-1
SVEMGNAGNTIY
>few|TRBV29-1
SVSDVVKNIQY
>-|TRBV20-1
SASRRFSYNSPLH
>many|TRBV18
ASSPLGGENTEAF
>many|TRBV18
ASSPGQGKNQPQH
>few|TRBV20-1
SASGDRAYGYT